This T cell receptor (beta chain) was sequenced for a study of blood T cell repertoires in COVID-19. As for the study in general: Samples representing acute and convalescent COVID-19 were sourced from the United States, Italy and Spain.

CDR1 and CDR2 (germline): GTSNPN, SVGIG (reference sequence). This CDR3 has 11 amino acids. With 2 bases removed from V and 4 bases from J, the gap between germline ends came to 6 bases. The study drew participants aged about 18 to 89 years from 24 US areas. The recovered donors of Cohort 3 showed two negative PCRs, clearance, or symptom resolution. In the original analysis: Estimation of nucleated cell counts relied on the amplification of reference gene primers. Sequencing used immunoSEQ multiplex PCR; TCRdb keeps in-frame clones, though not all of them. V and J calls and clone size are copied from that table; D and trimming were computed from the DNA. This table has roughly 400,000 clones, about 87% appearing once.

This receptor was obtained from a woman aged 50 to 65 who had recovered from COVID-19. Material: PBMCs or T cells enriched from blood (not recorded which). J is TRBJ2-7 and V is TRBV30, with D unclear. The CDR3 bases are TGTGCCTGGAGTATGCGTTACGAGCAGTACTTC. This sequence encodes CAWSMRYEQYF.